These 27 T cell receptor beta chains came from one sample sequenced in a study of beta chain features in type 1 diabetes. The sequenced template was cDNA made from the entire isolated RNA. Profiled with immunoSEQ multiplex PCR; TCRdb holds only in-frame clones, not every one. The sample consists of about 930,000 clones, about 17% of them appearing once. Sequencing used naive CD4+ T cells from blood. These receptor sequences come from a woman aged 18 to 35 in good health.

The CDR3 protein is CAIQRRESTDTQYF. The CDR3 DNA reads as TGTGCCATCCAGCGGCGGGAAAGCACAGATACGCAGTATTTT. V gene TRBV10-3 combines with J gene TRBJ2-3; possibly TRBD2 for D (6 bases). Trimming stripped 8 bases from V and 0 bases from J, with 12 bases between. The CDR3 has 14 amino acids. From germline, CDR1 is ENHRY and CDR2 SYGVKD.

This clone has just a few counts. The chain is built from TRBV5-1 and TRBJ2-1; TRBD2 agrees at 12 bases. CDR3 size: 16 residues. V lost 4 bases to trimming and J lost 7 bases; unmatched junction nucleotides: 9. Germline V gene lookup returns CDR1 SGHRS and CDR2 YFSETQ. The CDR3 DNA reads as TGCGCCAGCAGCAAACGGCTAGCGGGAGGGCCGAATGAGCAGTTCTTC. Residues: CASSKRLAGGPNEQFF.

This clone was counted a few times. The chain employs TRBV19 and TRBJ1-5, with D perhaps TRBD1 (5 bases). The CDR3 has 16 amino acids. V lost 6 bases to trimming and J lost 1 base, with 16 bases between them. From germline, CDR1 is LNHDA and CDR2 SQIVND (reference sequence). For the CDR3, the DNA is TGTGCCAGTAGCCCCTGGGGGGAGGTGAGCAATCAGCCCCAGCATTTT. Translation: CASSPWGEVSNQPQHF.

The genes are TRBV2 and TRBJ1-1; 11 nucleotides agree with TRBD1. From germline, CDR1 is SNHLY and CDR2 FYNNEI. V shed 8 bases and J 4 bases; nucleotides not matched to a gene: 9. The CDR3 extends over 15 amino acids. The CDR3 reads CASAGTGGPSTEAFF. CDR3 in DNA: TGTGCCAGCGCCGGGACAGGGGGTCCAAGCACTGAAGCTTTCTTT.

This clone was picked up a small number of times. This chain links TRBV18 with TRBJ1-2, with a weak D call TRBD1 (5 bases). Between the trimmed V and J ends, which lost 2 bases and 4 bases, there was a span of 11 bases. The CDR3 is 14 residues long. From germline, CDR1 is KGHSH and CDR2 LQKENI. The CDR3 bases are TGTGCCAGCTCACCAGTGGAGGGGTCCTATGGCTACACCTTC. The encoded protein is CASSPVEGSYGYTF.

This clone was seen a few times. The chain recombines TRBV6-5 with TRBJ2-3; 8 bases are shared with TRBD2. V shed 6 bases, J shed 5 bases, and the junction held 10 bases outside the gene matches. The germline V gene has CDR1 MNHEY and CDR2 SVGAGI. The CDR3 covers 15 residues. The CDR3 sequence is CASRMTGGPIDTQYF. DNA of the CDR3: TGTGCCAGCAGGATGACGGGAGGGCCAATAGATACGCAGTATTTT.

The rearrangement links TRBV10-2 to TRBJ2-7; D gene ambiguous. This CDR3 contains 12 residues. With 7 bases removed from V and 5 bases from J, the gap between germline ends came to 12 bases. CDR1 WSHSY and CDR2 SAAADI come from the germline V gene. The CDR3 nucleotides are TGCGCCAGCACCAAGAGGACGGACGAGCAGTACTTC. Protein sequence: CASTKRTDEQYF.

The V and J genes are TRBV19 and TRBJ2-5, with D possibly being TRBD2 (6 bases). V lost 1 base to trimming and J lost 5 bases, with 14 bases between them. The CDR3 is 15 amino acids. Germline lookup yields CDR1 LNHDA and CDR2 SQIVND (reference sequence). The CDR3 region is CASSIGPSAGETQYF. The CDR3 DNA reads TGTGCCAGTAGTATAGGTCCATCGGCGGGGGAGACCCAGTACTTC.

This clone was detected only a few times. Other DNA sequences from this sample encode an identical CDR3 as well. V usage is TRBV27 and J usage is TRBJ1-5; unclear D gene. The CDR3 runs to 13 residues. Between the trimmed V and J ends, which lost 2 bases and 1 base, there was a span of 3 bases. Germline CDR1 is MNHEY and CDR2 is SMNVEV (reference sequence). The DNA of the CDR3 is TGTGCCAGCAGTTTAAGGAGCAATCAGCCCCAGCATTTT. Residues: CASSLRSNQPQHF.

This clone was detected a few times. V usage is TRBV21-1 and J usage is TRBJ2-1. TRBV21-1 is a pseudogene locus. The CDR3 length is 16 residues. CDR3 amino acids: CASSNGQPGPYNEQFF. The DNA of the CDR3 is TGTGCCAGCAGCAATGGGCAACCGGGACCTTACAATGAGCAGTTCTTC.

The chain recombines TRBV9 with TRBJ2-6; D remains unclear. Germline V gene data show CDR1 as SGDLS and CDR2 as YYNGEE. Trimming stripped 5 bases from V and 1 base from J, with 10 bases between. This CDR3 has 15 residues. CDR3 loop: CASSRHSSGANVLTF. The CDR3 DNA is TGTGCCAGCAGTCGACATTCTTCTGGGGCCAACGTCCTGACTTTC.

The V gene is TRBV11-2, the J gene TRBJ2-1; TRBD2 is a possible D gene (5 bases). V lost 4 bases to trimming and J lost 2 bases, with 15 bases between them. Germline CDR1 is SGHAT and CDR2 is FQNNGV. CDR3 length: 16 residues. The CDR3 is CASSSAAGVPYNEQFF. DNA of the CDR3: TGTGCCAGCAGCTCCGCGGCCGGGGTGCCCTACAATGAGCAGTTCTTC.

This chain uses TRBV12-2 with TRBJ2-2. TRBV12-2 is a pseudogene. The CDR3 covers 11 residues. CDR3 coding DNA: TGTGCAAGTCGCCCCACCGGGGAGCTGTTTTTT. This gives the protein CASRPTGELFF.

This clone was counted between two and nine times. The chain is built from TRBV5-1 and TRBJ2-1; TRBD2 aligns across 12 bases. J was trimmed by 9 bases and V by 4 bases; bases with no gene match: 8. Germline-derived CDR1 and CDR2 are SGHRS and YFSETQ. This CDR3 has 15 amino acids. The CDR3, as DNA: TGCGCCAGCAGCATAGGGACTAGCGGGTATATTGAGCAGTTCTTC. Amino acids: CASSIGTSGYIEQFF.

The CDR3 spells CASQGTLPEAFF. Written as DNA, the CDR3 is TGTGCCAGCCAAGGGACTTTACCTGAAGCTTTCTTT. The chain recombines TRBV7-9 with TRBJ1-1, with D possibly TRBD1 on 5 matching bases. CDR1 is SEHNR and CDR2 is FQNEAQ in the germline V gene (reference sequence). The CDR3 has 12 amino acids. The ends were cut back, 8 bases at V and 6 bases at J, with 13 bases in the middle.

This clone was seen only a few times. This chain links TRBV29-1 with TRBJ2-3; D is possibly TRBD1 (6 bases). CDR1 and CDR2 (germline): SQVTM, ANQGSEA. Between the trimmed V and J ends, which lost 7 bases and 0 bases, there was a span of 14 bases. CDR3 length equals 14 residues. The CDR3 DNA reads as TGCAGCGCCAGACAGGTTATTAGCACAGATACGCAGTATTTT. Translation: CSARQVISTDTQYF.

The table lists this clone with a few counts. The rearrangement links TRBV5-6 to TRBJ1-2; D ambiguous. The CDR3 sequence is 13 residues long. V was cut by 3 bases and J by 7 bases, with 13 bases left in between. Germline lookup yields CDR1 SGHDT and CDR2 YYEEEE. The CDR3 DNA reads as TGTGCCAGCAGCTCGGACCCGACCGCTGGCTACACCTTC. Translation: CASSSDPTAGYTF.

This clone was counted only a few times. This chain connects TRBV7-3 to TRBJ2-1; 10 bases fit TRBD2. With 1 base clipped from V and 4 bases from J, the junction kept 7 bases outside the gene matches. The length of the CDR3 is 17 residues. Germline assignment: CDR1 SGHTA and CDR2 FQGTGA. This CDR3 reads CASSLIAGGSGYNEQFF. CDR3 nucleotide sequence: TGTGCCAGCAGCTTAATAGCGGGAGGATCGGGGTACAATGAGCAGTTCTTC.

The chain links TRBV20-1 to TRBJ2-3; D is unresolved. CDR1 and CDR2 from the germline V gene are DFQATT and SNEGSKA (reference sequence). The CDR3 contains 11 residues. V gave up 6 bases and J gave up 6 bases, with 10 bases separating them. The CDR3 sequence: CSAPSFDTQYF. The CDR3 coding sequence is TGCAGTGCCCCGAGCTTTGATACGCAGTATTTT.

The sample holds a few counts of this clone. The CDR3 is CASSALPAGANVLTF. CDR3 coding DNA: TGTGCCAGCAGCGCCCTCCCGGCTGGGGCCAACGTCCTGACTTTC. This sequence joins TRBV9 and TRBJ2-6; no definite D call. Germline CDR1 SGDLS, CDR2 YYNGEE. This CDR3 is built from 15 residues. Trimming took off 3 bases at V and 2 bases at J, with 9 bases between the two ends.

On this clone itself: In the same sample, other DNA sequences code for this CDR3. The chain couples TRBV11-3 to TRBJ2-1; no reliable D call. The CDR3 is 13 residues long. The V gene's germline CDR1 is SGHNT and CDR2 YENEEA. Trimming shortened V by 3 bases and J by 3 bases, and 6 bases separated the two germline ends. The CDR3 DNA is TGTGCCAGCAGCTTGTCGGGCTACAATGAGCAGTTCTTC. This encodes CASSLSGYNEQFF.

This chain joins TRBV4-2 and TRBJ1-5, with 8 bases fitting TRBD1. CDR3 length equals 18 residues. Germline trimming cut 5 bases from V and 1 base from J; bases unmatched to any gene: 13. In germline, CDR1 is LGHNA, CDR2 YNFKEQ. The CDR3 DNA is TGTGCCAGCAGCGCCAGGGACAGGCTCCCCCGAAGCAATCAGCCCCAGCATTTT. Its translation: CASSARDRLPRSNQPQHF.

The rearrangement uses TRBV7-8 and TRBJ2-1; TRBD1 or TRBD2 may be the D gene (7 bases each). V shed 5 bases and J shed 7 bases, with 18 bases lying between them. Germline lookup yields CDR1 SGHVS and CDR2 FQNEAQ. This CDR3 is built from 15 residues. The CDR3 region has the DNA TGTGCCAGCAGCCCCAGGGGGGGTAGGTGGAATGAGCAGTTCTTC. It translates to CASSPRGGRWNEQFF.

J is TRBJ2-7 and V is TRBV7-9; TRBD1 is a possible D gene (6 bases). There are 16 residues in the CDR3. V was shortened by 5 bases and J by 1 base, with 18 bases between the two germline ends. Per the germline V gene, CDR1 is SEHNR and CDR2 is FQNEAQ (reference sequence). CDR3 region: CASSVTQGRGSYEQYF. The CDR3 bases are TGTGCCAGCAGCGTTACACAGGGAAGGGGGTCCTACGAGCAGTACTTC.

In its sample, this clone was seen a few times. The identical CDR3 is also encoded by other nucleotide sequences in the sample. V and J are TRBV7-9 and TRBJ2-6, with D unclear. This CDR3 spans 15 amino acids. Trimming removed 1 base from V and 0 bases from J, with 4 bases in between. Germline values: CDR1 SEHNR, CDR2 FQNEAQ (reference sequence). This chain's CDR3 is CASSLDGSGANVLTF. DNA for the CDR3: TGTGCCAGCAGCTTAGATGGCTCTGGGGCCAACGTCCTGACTTTC.

This clone was counted between two and nine times. This sequence joins TRBV19 and TRBJ2-1; D assignment may be TRBD1 or TRBD2 (6 bases each). There are 14 residues in the CDR3. The V gene lost 3 bases and the J gene lost 6 bases, with 12 bases spanning the gap. Germline values: CDR1 LNHDA, CDR2 SQIVND (reference sequence). In DNA form, the CDR3 reads TGTGCCAGTAGTATTGTAGGGGGGCCCAATGAGCAGTTCTTC. It translates to CASSIVGGPNEQFF.

This clone was counted only a few times. In DNA, the CDR3 is TGTGCCAGCAGTCCCCTGGACAGGGCAGTTAATCAGCCCCAGCATTTT. Protein: CASSPLDRAVNQPQHF. The chain is built from TRBV27 and TRBJ1-5; TRBD1 agrees at 8 bases. CDR1 and CDR2 (germline): MNHEY, SMNVEV (reference sequence). CDR3 length: 16 residues. The V segment lost 5 bases and the J segment 4 bases; nucleotides outside the gene matches: 10.